This T cell receptor (beta chain) was identified during a study of long-term antiretroviral therapy in people with HIV. Study outcomes and limitations: Against controls, HIV repertoires showed narrower ranges of CDR3 length. The blood, collected between about 2004 and 2017, was possibly taken under older ART regimens.

Comment on this clone: The antigen is not known.

There are 18 residues in the CDR3. Germline V gives CDR1 MNHNS, CDR2 SASEGT. V lost 2 bases, J lost 3 bases, and 17 bases lay in between. immunoSEQ v3.0 was run at survey level. Repertoires were generated with immunoSEQ multiplex PCR, while TCRdb's copy carries only in-frame clones and drops some. Found here are 20,000 to 25,000 clones, around 81% of them singletons; the top ten hold 6% to 8.5%. Every sample had 1-10 million cryopreserved PBMC in it before DNA extraction. The J gene is TRBJ2-6, the V gene TRBV6-1; D is undetermined. The sample was unsorted PBMCs, taken 1.5 years after starting antiretroviral therapy. The TCR was taken from a man aged 30-40 years with HIV. DNA for the CDR3: TGTGCCAGCAGTGAATATTCGGGTAGGCTGGATGGGGCCAACGTCCTGACTTTC. Translating it yields CASSEYSGRLDGANVLTF.